Listed here are 32 T cell receptor beta chains from one sample, sequenced in a study of graft-versus-host responses after intestinal transplantation. Profiling relied on immunoSEQ multiplex PCR, and the TCRdb table lists in-frame clones only, not all of them. The data hold about 88,000 clones, with around 90% observed a single time. No antigen is known for these receptors. Material: unstimulated CD4+ T cells sorted from spleen or lymph node cells, obtained before intestinal transplant. The receptor set was obtained from a human donor who received an intestinal transplant.

This clone has only one observation. The chain couples TRBV11-2 to TRBJ1-2, with 7 bases fitting TRBD1. The germline CDR1 and CDR2 sequences are SGHAT and FQNNGV. This CDR3 contains 14 residues. J was trimmed by 6 bases and V by 5 bases; bases with no gene match: 9. DNA of the CDR3: TGTGCCAGCAGCCCCGATCCCAGGGGGGATGGCTACACCTTC. It codes for CASSPDPRGDGYTF.

This clone appeared once. CDR3 loop: CASSQPTSGTTYEQYF. In nucleotides, the CDR3 is TGCGCCAGCAGCCAACCTACTAGCGGGACAACCTACGAGCAGTACTTC. The rearrangement uses TRBV4-1 and TRBJ2-7, with TRBD2 identical over 10 bases. Germline CDR1 MGHRA, CDR2 YSYEKL. The length of the CDR3 is 16 residues. The ends lost 2 bases at V and 2 bases at J; junction bases unmatched: 6.

The V gene is TRBV5-1, the J gene TRBJ2-5; D perhaps matches TRBD2 (6 bases). V was trimmed by 8 bases and J by 4 bases, leaving 18 bases between them. This CDR3 has 14 residues. Germline CDR1 SGHRS, CDR2 YFSETQ. CDR3 protein: CASRDSNARETQYF. For the CDR3, the DNA is TGCGCCAGTCGGGACTCCAACGCTAGAGAGACCCAGTACTTC.

The chain is built from TRBV6-1 and TRBJ2-7, with 10 bases identical to TRBD2. The CDR3 extends over 18 amino acids. J lost 3 bases, V lost 2 bases, and 13 bases had no gene match. CDR1 and CDR2 (germline): MNHNS, SASEGT. This CDR3 is CASSELASGRTFFYEQYF. CDR3 DNA: TGTGCCAGCAGTGAACTGGCTAGCGGGAGAACCTTTTTCTACGAGCAGTACTTC.

This chain connects TRBV5-6 to TRBJ2-7; the match to TRBD1 covers 8 bases. Unmatched junction bases numbered 5, after V lost 3 bases and J lost 0 bases. Germline assignment: CDR1 SGHDT and CDR2 YYEEEE. This CDR3 is built from 15 residues. This CDR3 reads CASSSRDRSSYEQYF. Here the CDR3 DNA reads TGTGCCAGCAGCTCACGGGACAGGAGCTCCTACGAGCAGTACTTC.

The chain uses TRBV5-5 and TRBJ1-5; D is possibly TRBD1 (5 bases). The CDR3 length is 14 residues. Germline values: CDR1 SGHKS, CDR2 YYEKEE (reference sequence). The ends were cut back, 0 bases at V and 9 bases at J, with 13 bases in the middle. The CDR3 reads CASSLGRASGPQHF. CDR3 nucleotide sequence: TGTGCCAGCAGCTTGGGCAGGGCCTCTGGGCCCCAGCATTTT.

The chain is built from TRBV18 and TRBJ1-3; a possible D gene is TRBD1 (5 bases). Trimming shortened V by 5 bases and J by 0 bases, and 14 bases separated the two germline ends. Germline V CDR1 and CDR2: KGHSH, LQKENI. The length of the CDR3 is 16 residues. The CDR3 reads CASSSQQVGSGNTIYF. CDR3 in DNA: TGTGCCAGCTCATCGCAACAGGTCGGCTCTGGAAACACCATATATTTT.

The V call is TRBV2, the J call TRBJ1-5; 7 nucleotides line up with TRBD1. The germline CDR1 and CDR2 sequences are SNHLY and FYNNEI. The CDR3 loop spans 15 amino acids. The ends lost 6 bases at V and 0 bases at J; junction bases unmatched: 5. As DNA, the CDR3 is TGTGCCAGCAGGAGAGACAGGGCTAGCAATCAGCCCCAGCATTTT. Its translation is CASRRDRASNQPQHF.

The rearrangement links TRBV21-1 to TRBJ2-3; the table calls TRBD2, which could not be checked here. TRBV21-1 is given as a pseudogene. This CDR3 contains 16 residues. As DNA, the CDR3 is TGTGCCAGCAGCCCCCTAGCGGGAGGGCTGCCAGATACGCAGTATTTT. This codes for CASSPLAGGLPDTQYF.

This rearrangement joins TRBV2 to TRBJ1-2; D not resolved. V dropped 3 bases and J dropped 3 bases, with 8 bases sitting between them. CDR1 and CDR2 from the germline V gene are SNHLY and FYNNEI. The CDR3 has 13 residues. The chain's CDR3 is CASSEWQYYGYTF. The DNA for the CDR3 is TGTGCCAGCAGTGAGTGGCAGTACTATGGCTACACCTTC.

This clone appeared a few times. The chain uses TRBV5-4 and TRBJ2-1; D unresolved. This CDR3 has 16 amino acids. V was shortened by 0 bases and J by 1 base, with 11 bases between the two germline ends. Germline V CDR1 and CDR2: SGHNT, YYREEE (reference sequence). CDR3 loop: CASSLERVLSYNEQFF. CDR3 DNA sequence: TGTGCCAGCAGCTTGGAAAGAGTACTGTCCTACAATGAGCAGTTCTTC. The whole variable domain, remainder taken from reference TRBV5-4 and TRBJ2-1, is ETGVTQSPTHLIKTRGQQVTLRCSSQSGHNTVSWYQQALGQGPQFIFQYYREEENGRGNFPPRFSGLQFPNYSSELNVNALELDDSALYLCASSLERVLSYNEQFFGPGTRLTVL.

This chain connects TRBV19 to TRBJ1-3, with D possibly being TRBD1 (6 bases). The CDR3 length is 14 residues. Trimming shortened V by 7 bases and J by 5 bases, and 15 bases separated the two germline ends. CDR1 and CDR2 (germline): LNHDA, SQIVND (reference sequence). The CDR3 loop is CASTLPGERNTIYF. In nucleotides, the CDR3 is TGTGCCAGTACTCTTCCAGGGGAACGAAACACCATATATTTT.

This clone was counted between two and nine times. This chain connects TRBV4-1 to TRBJ2-1, with 10 positions matching TRBD2. CDR1 and CDR2 (germline): MGHRA, YSYEKL. With 4 bases clipped from V and 7 bases from J, the junction kept 10 bases outside the gene matches. The CDR3 sequence is 16 residues long. The DNA for the CDR3 is TGCGCCAGCAGCCGACCCGGACTAGCGGAAAGTAATGAGCAGTTCTTC. Its translation is CASSRPGLAESNEQFF.

The V call is TRBV21-1, the J call TRBJ2-7; TRBD1 is the table's D call, not checked against the DNA. TRBV21-1 is listed as a pseudogene. This CDR3 has 14 residues. In DNA, the CDR3 is TGTGCCAGCAGCCGCCGGACAGGCACCTACGAGCAGTACTTC. Its translation: CASSRRTGTYEQYF.

This rearrangement joins TRBV6-5 to TRBJ1-3, with 9 bases identical to TRBD1. The CDR3 is 14 amino acids. V gave up 6 bases and J gave up 3 bases; unmatched junction bases: 3. CDR1 MNHEY and CDR2 SVGAGI come from the germline V gene. The CDR3 spells CASSRDRVGNTIYF. The CDR3, as DNA: TGTGCCAGCAGCCGGGACAGGGTTGGAAACACCATATATTTT.

This rearrangement joins TRBV7-8 to TRBJ2-5; D gene uncertain. The germline V and J ends were trimmed by 2 bases and 2 bases, with 12 bases remaining between them. This CDR3 contains 15 residues. From germline, CDR1 is SGHVS and CDR2 FQNEAQ. The CDR3, as DNA: TGTGCCAGCAGCTTAAGGAACATCGCTCAAGAGACCCAGTACTTC. It translates to CASSLRNIAQETQYF.

The rearrangement uses TRBV4-1 and TRBJ2-3, with D perhaps matching TRBD1 or TRBD2 (6 bases each). Germline V gene data show CDR1 as MGHRA and CDR2 as YSYEKL. Trimming took 2 bases from V and 0 from J, leaving 15 bases between them. The CDR3 sequence is 17 residues long. CDR3 DNA sequence: TGCGCCAGCAGCCAACAGACCACAGGGAGGAGCACAGATACGCAGTATTTT. Translating it yields CASSQQTTGRSTDTQYF.

Notes on this clone: Other nucleotide sequences from this sample produce the same CDR3. The chain recombines TRBV6-6 with TRBJ2-7, with unresolved D. The germline V gene has CDR1 MNHNY and CDR2 SVGAGI (reference sequence). This CDR3 is 11 amino acids long. Trimming took 2 bases from V and 5 from J, leaving 4 bases between them. The CDR3 sequence is CASSYSDEQYF. For the CDR3, the DNA is TGTGCCAGCAGTTACAGCGACGAGCAGTACTTC.

The chain uses TRBV10-3 and TRBJ2-3; 7 positions agree with TRBD2. The V gene's germline CDR1 is ENHRY and CDR2 SYGVKD. The CDR3 covers 16 residues. The V segment lost 6 bases and the J segment 2 bases; nucleotides outside the gene matches: 11. This CDR3 is CAISQNRGGYTDTQYF. The CDR3, as DNA: TGTGCCATCAGCCAGAACCGCGGGGGATACACAGATACGCAGTATTTT.

V and J are TRBV7-8 and TRBJ2-4, with D hard to call. There are 14 residues in the CDR3. CDR1 SGHVS and CDR2 FQNEAQ come from the germline V gene. The V end lost 1 base, the J end lost 2 bases, and 6 bases lay between the germline ends. This CDR3 reads CASSLDGPKNIQYF. For the CDR3, the DNA is TGTGCCAGCAGCTTAGATGGGCCCAAAAACATTCAGTACTTC. The full variable domain, its missing parts supplied by reference TRBV7-8 and TRBJ2-4, is GAGVSQSPRYKVAKRGQDVALRCDPISGHVSLFWYQQALGQGPEFLTYFQNEAQLDKSGLPSDRFFAERPEGSVSTLKIQRTQQEDSAVYLCASSLDGPKNIQYFGAGTRLSVL.

J is TRBJ1-2 and V is TRBV6-1, with 7 positions matching TRBD1. Germline lookup yields CDR1 MNHNS and CDR2 SASEGT. There are 20 residues in the CDR3. V shed 4 bases and J 2 bases; nucleotides not matched to a gene: 22. As DNA, the CDR3 is TGTGCCAGCAGTGGGCTATGGACAGGATCGAACGGAGTGCCCAACTATGGCTACACCTTC. The encoded protein is CASSGLWTGSNGVPNYGYTF.

This sequence joins TRBV7-8 and TRBJ1-5; a weak D match, TRBD1 (5 bases). Germline lookup yields CDR1 SGHVS and CDR2 FQNEAQ. The CDR3 consists of 13 residues. The V and J ends lost 6 bases and 6 bases respectively, with 12 bases between them. The DNA for the CDR3 is TGTGCCAGCAGGTCAGGGACTTTTCAGCCCCAGCATTTT. It is translated as CASRSGTFQPQHF.

This chain uses TRBV19 with TRBJ2-1; 7 positions agree with TRBD2. This CDR3 comprises 16 residues. Germline trimming cut 1 base from V and 7 bases from J; bases unmatched to any gene: 10. CDR1 LNHDA and CDR2 SQIVND come from the germline V gene (reference sequence). CDR3 nucleotides: TGTGCCAGTAGTATAGTTGGTAGCGGGCCGGGTAATGAGCAGTTCTTC. This gives the protein CASSIVGSGPGNEQFF.

The chain employs TRBV19 and TRBJ1-1, with a weak D call TRBD1 (6 bases). The length of the CDR3 is 16 residues. Between the trimmed V and J ends, which lost 3 bases and 0 bases, there was a span of 14 bases. The V gene's germline CDR1 is LNHDA and CDR2 SQIVND (reference sequence). CDR3 coding DNA: TGTGCCAGTAGTATTGGGACCGGACAGATGAACACTGAAGCTTTCTTT. Protein sequence: CASSIGTGQMNTEAFF.

The V and J genes are TRBV18 and TRBJ1-2; 7 nucleotides align to TRBD1. Germline CDR1 is KGHSH and CDR2 is LQKENI. J gave up 2 bases and V 4 bases, and 4 bases lay outside the gene matches. The CDR3 contains 14 residues. The CDR3: CASSRGTANYGYTF. CDR3 DNA: TGTGCCAGCTCACGCGGGACAGCCAACTATGGCTACACCTTC.

The chain has TRBV6-1 and TRBJ2-1; TRBD1 matches at 7 bases. The CDR3 has 14 residues. Unmatched junction bases numbered 3, after V lost 6 bases and J lost 1 base. Germline V lookup: CDR1 MNHNS, CDR2 SASEGT. The CDR3 region is CASRLTGSYNEQFF. The DNA of the CDR3 is TGTGCCAGCAGGCTGACAGGGTCCTACAATGAGCAGTTCTTC.

This sequence joins TRBV4-1 and TRBJ1-2, with 12 bases aligning to TRBD1. The CDR3 is 18 residues long. From germline, CDR1 is MGHRA and CDR2 YSYEKL. J gave up 8 bases and V 3 bases, and 16 bases lay outside the gene matches. The CDR3 here is CASSQGQGAIPLRGGYTF. The CDR3 DNA reads TGCGCCAGCAGCCAGGGACAGGGGGCCATTCCTCTAAGGGGCGGCTACACCTTC.

This clone was detected once. The V call is TRBV18, the J call TRBJ1-2; D is perhaps TRBD1 (6 bases). CDR3 length: 15 amino acids. Germline V gene data show CDR1 as KGHSH and CDR2 as LQKENI. With 4 bases removed from V and 5 bases from J, the gap between germline ends came to 17 bases. The CDR3 sequence: CASSLIQGTAYGYTF. In nucleotides, the CDR3 is TGTGCCAGCTCACTAATACAGGGTACGGCTTATGGCTACACCTTC.

The rearrangement uses TRBV2 and TRBJ2-1, with TRBD2 identical over 8 bases. The J segment lost 10 bases and the V segment lost 8 bases, leaving 10 bases of the junction unmatched. CDR3 length: 13 amino acids. Germline V gene data show CDR1 as SNHLY and CDR2 as FYNNEI. CDR3 loop: CASQGLAGGEQFF. CDR3 coding DNA: TGTGCCAGCCAGGGGCTAGCGGGTGGCGAGCAGTTCTTC.

The chain is built from TRBV6-5 and TRBJ2-7, with D uncertain. CDR1 is MNHEY and CDR2 is SVGAGI in the germline V gene. This CDR3 contains 14 residues. The germline V and J ends were trimmed by 0 bases and 0 bases, with 6 bases remaining between them. CDR3 bases: TGTGCCAGCAGTTACTCTAGGGTCTCCTACGAGCAGTACTTC. It encodes CASSYSRVSYEQYF.

The chain links TRBV5-1 to TRBJ2-7; TRBD2 agrees at 11 bases. V lost 4 bases and J lost 2; bases outside the gene matches: 8. The length of the CDR3 is 16 residues. CDR1 and CDR2 (germline): SGHRS, YFSETQ. The CDR3 DNA reads TGCGCCAGCAGCACACCACCGACTAGCGGGACCTACGAGCAGTACTTC. Protein: CASSTPPTSGTYEQYF.

The chain uses TRBV7-3 and TRBJ2-7, with 8 bases that match TRBD2. From germline, CDR1 is SGHTA and CDR2 FQGTGA. The CDR3 loop spans 15 amino acids. The junction had 12 bases not matched to a gene; V was cut back by 5 bases and J by 6 bases. In DNA form, the CDR3 reads TGTGCCAGCAGCCCCCCCGGCGGGAGGTGGGGCGAGCAGTACTTC. This encodes CASSPPGGRWGEQYF.